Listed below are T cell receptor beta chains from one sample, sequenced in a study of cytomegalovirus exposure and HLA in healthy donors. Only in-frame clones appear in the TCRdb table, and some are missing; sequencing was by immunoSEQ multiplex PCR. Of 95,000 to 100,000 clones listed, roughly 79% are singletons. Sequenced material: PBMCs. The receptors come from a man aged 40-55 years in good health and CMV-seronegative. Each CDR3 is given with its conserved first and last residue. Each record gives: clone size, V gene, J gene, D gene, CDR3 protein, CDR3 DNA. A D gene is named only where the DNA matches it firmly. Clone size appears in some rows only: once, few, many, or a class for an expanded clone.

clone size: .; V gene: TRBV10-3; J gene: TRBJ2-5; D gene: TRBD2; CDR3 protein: CAISGQGGKAGGPRETQYF; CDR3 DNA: TGTGCCATCAGTGGACAGGGCGGGAAGGCGGGGGGGCCCCGGGAGACCCAGTACTTC
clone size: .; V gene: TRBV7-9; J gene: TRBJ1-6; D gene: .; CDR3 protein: CASSLVGEGNSPLHF; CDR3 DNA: TGTGCCAGCAGCTTAGTTGGTGAGGGAAATTCACCCCTCCACTTT
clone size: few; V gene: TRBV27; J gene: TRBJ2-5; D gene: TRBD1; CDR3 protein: CASSSLTGSQYF; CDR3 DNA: TGTGCCAGCAGTTCCTTGACAGGGTCACAGTACTTC
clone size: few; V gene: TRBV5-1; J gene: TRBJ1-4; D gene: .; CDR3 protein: CASRMPGANEKLFF; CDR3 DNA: TGCGCCAGCAGGATGCCCGGAGCTAATGAAAAACTGTTTTTT
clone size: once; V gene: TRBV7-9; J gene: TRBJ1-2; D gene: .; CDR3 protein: CASSLRVGDGYTF; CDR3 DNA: TGTGCCAGCAGCTTAAGGGTGGGAGATGGCTACACCTTC
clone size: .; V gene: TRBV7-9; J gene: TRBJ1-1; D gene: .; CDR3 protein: CASSLGHFEAFF; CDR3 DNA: TGTGCCAGCAGCCTTGGACACTTTGAAGCTTTCTTT
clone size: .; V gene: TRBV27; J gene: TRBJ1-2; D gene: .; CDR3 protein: CASSLIANYGYTF; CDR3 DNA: TGTGCCAGCAGTTTAATAGCTAACTATGGCTACACCTTC
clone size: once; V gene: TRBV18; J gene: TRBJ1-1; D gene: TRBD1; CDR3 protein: CASSPMTGANTEAFF; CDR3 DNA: TGTGCCAGCTCACCTATGACAGGGGCGAACACTGAAGCTTTCTTT
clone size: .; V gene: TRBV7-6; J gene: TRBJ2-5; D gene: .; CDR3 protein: CASSLGYLRETQYF; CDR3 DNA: TGTGCCAGCAGCTTAGGATACCTCAGGGAGACCCAGTACTTC
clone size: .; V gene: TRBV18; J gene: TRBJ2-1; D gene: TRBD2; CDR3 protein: CASSPTSGGAGSYNEQFF; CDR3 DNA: TGTGCCAGCTCACCGACTAGCGGGGGGGCCGGATCCTACAATGAGCAGTTCTTC
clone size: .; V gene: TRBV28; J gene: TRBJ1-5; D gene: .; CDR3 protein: CASSENRLQPQHF; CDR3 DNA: TGTGCCAGCAGTGAAAACAGGTTACAGCCCCAGCATTTT
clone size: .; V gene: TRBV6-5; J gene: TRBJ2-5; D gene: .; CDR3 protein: CASSYSPGKTQYF; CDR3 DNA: TGTGCCAGCAGTTACAGTCCGGGGAAGACCCAGTACTTC
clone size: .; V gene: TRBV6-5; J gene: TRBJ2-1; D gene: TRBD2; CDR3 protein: CASSLGLPYNEQFF; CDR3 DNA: TGTGCCAGCAGCCTGGGACTACCATACAATGAGCAGTTCTTC
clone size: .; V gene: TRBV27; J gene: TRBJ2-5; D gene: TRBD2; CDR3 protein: CASWTSGVKTQYF; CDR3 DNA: TGTGCCAGCTGGACTAGCGGGGTGAAGACCCAGTACTTC
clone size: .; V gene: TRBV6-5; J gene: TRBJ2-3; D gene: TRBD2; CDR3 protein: CASSGLAVTDTQYF; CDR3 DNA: TGTGCCAGCAGTGGACTAGCGGTCACAGATACGCAGTATTTT
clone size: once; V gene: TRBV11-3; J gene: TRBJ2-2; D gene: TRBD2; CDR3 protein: CASSLGGGPANTGELFF; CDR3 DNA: TGTGCCAGCAGCTTGGGGGGAGGGCCCGCGAACACCGGGGAGCTGTTTTTT
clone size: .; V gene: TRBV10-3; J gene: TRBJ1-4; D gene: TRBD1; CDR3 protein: CAISESMDDRGHEKLFF; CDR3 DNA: TGTGCCATCAGTGAGTCGATGGACGACAGGGGGCATGAAAAACTGTTTTTT
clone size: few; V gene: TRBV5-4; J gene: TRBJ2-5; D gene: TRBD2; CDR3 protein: CASSLGVSGGARETQYF; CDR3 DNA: TGTGCCAGCAGCTTGGGGGTTAGCGGGGGGGCGCGGGAGACCCAGTACTTC
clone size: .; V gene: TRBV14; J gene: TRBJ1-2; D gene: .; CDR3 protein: CASSQGWGRDYGYTF; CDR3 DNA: TGTGCCAGCAGCCAAGGCTGGGGCCGAGACTATGGCTACACCTTC
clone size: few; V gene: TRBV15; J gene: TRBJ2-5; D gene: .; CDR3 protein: CATSRVLETQYF; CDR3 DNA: TGTGCCACCAGCAGAGTTCTGGAGACCCAGTACTTC
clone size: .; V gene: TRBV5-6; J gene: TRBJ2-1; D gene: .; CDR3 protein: CASSAYTGVAYNEQFF; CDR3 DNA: TGTGCCAGCAGCGCCTATACCGGGGTCGCATACAATGAGCAGTTCTTC
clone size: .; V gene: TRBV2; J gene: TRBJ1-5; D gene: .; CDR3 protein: CASSSGSGWSQPQHF; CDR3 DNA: TGTGCCAGCAGCTCAGGGTCCGGATGGAGTCAGCCCCAGCATTTT
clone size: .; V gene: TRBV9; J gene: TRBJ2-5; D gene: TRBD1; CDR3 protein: CASSVGDRGQGETQYF; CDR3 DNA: TGTGCCAGCAGCGTAGGGGACAGGGGGCAAGGGGAGACCCAGTACTTC
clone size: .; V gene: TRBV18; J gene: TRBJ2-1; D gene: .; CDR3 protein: CASSPRQGVYEQFF; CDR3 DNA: TGTGCCAGCTCACCACGGCAGGGCGTCTATGAGCAGTTCTTC
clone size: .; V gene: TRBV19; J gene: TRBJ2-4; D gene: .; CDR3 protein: CASSSTIENIQYF; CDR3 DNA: TGTGCCAGTAGCTCGACTATAGAAAACATTCAGTACTTC
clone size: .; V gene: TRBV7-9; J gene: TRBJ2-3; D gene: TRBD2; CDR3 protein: CASSTRLAGGAQYF; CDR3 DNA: TGTGCCAGCAGCACTAGACTAGCGGGGGGGGCGCAGTATTTT
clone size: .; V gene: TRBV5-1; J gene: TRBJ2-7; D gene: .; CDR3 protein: CASSQASHEQYF; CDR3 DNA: TGCGCCAGCAGCCAAGCGAGTCACGAGCAGTACTTC
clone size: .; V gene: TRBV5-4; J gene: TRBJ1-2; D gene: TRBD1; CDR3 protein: CASSSGQGAGPHYGYTF; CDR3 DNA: TGTGCCAGCAGCTCGGGACAGGGGGCTGGGCCTCACTATGGCTACACCTTC
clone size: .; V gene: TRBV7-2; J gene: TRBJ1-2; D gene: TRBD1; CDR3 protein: CASSSDRGLGYTF; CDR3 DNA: TGTGCCAGCAGCTCAGACAGGGGGCTTGGCTACACCTTC
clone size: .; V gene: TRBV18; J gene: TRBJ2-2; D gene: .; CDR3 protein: CASSAEIVTGELFF; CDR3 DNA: TGTGCCAGCTCAGCTGAGATCGTAACCGGGGAGCTGTTTTTT
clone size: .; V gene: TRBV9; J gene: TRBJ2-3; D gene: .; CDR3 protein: CASSDGGWTDTQYF; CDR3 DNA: TGTGCCAGCAGCGATGGGGGGTGGACAGATACGCAGTATTTT
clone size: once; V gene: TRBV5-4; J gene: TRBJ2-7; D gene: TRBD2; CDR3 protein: CASSPSGGSSYEQYF; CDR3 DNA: TGTGCCAGCAGTCCATCGGGGGGTAGCTCCTACGAGCAGTACTTC
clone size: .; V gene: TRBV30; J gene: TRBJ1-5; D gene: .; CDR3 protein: CAWTWGGYNQPQHF; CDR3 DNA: TGTGCCTGGACCTGGGGGGGTTACAATCAGCCCCAGCATTTT
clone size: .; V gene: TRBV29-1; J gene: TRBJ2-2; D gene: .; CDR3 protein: CSVAGRLTTGELFF; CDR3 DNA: TGCAGCGTAGCGGGCCGACTAACCACCGGGGAGCTGTTTTTT
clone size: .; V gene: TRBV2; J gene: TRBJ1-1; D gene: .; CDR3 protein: CASNIGRADTEAFF; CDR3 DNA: TGTGCCAGCAATATCGGGAGAGCGGACACTGAAGCTTTCTTT
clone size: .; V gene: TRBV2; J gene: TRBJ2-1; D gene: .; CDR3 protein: CASSNKGQGWLSYNEQFF; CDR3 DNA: TGTGCCAGCTCGAATAAGGGTCAGGGTTGGTTATCCTACAATGAGCAGTTCTTC
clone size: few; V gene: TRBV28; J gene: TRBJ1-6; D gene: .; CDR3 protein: CASTSWQGSYNSPLHF; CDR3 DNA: TGTGCCAGCACCTCCTGGCAGGGCTCCTATAATTCCCCCCTCCACTTT
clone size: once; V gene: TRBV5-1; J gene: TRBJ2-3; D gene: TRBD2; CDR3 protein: CASSTGLAGARTDTQYF; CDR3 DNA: TGCGCCAGCAGCACCGGACTAGCGGGGGCTCGAACAGATACGCAGTATTTT
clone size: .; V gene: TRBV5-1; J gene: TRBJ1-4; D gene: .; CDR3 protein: CASSLPTGNEKLFF; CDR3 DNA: TGCGCCAGCAGCTTACCGACGGGAAATGAAAAACTGTTTTTT
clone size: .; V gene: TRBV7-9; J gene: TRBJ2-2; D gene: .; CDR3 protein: CASSLTRATNTGELFF; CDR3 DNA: TGTGCCAGCAGCTTAACCAGGGCTACGAACACCGGGGAGCTGTTTTTT